This entry concerns a single TCR beta chain. As yet, its antigen is unknown. At one end, the junction sequence differs from germline, possibly due to a read error. The sample originates from a study of lymphopenia after photon versus proton radiotherapy. Study results and limitations: Only patients who died were analyzed for survival; proton advantage is unproven. Under photons, naive T cells and diversity fell while effector/memory populations rose.

Looked up from germline, CDR1 is SSHAT and CDR2 is FNYEAQ (reference sequence). The CDR3 runs to 16 residues. Method: immunoSEQ multiplex PCR; TCRdb's copy keeps in-frame clones and lacks some. The table includes 65,000 to 75,000 clones, 85% to 90% detected once. This TCR was recovered from an elderly man with esophageal cancer. V gene TRBV7-7 combines with J gene TRBJ2-3; the D gene is possibly TRBD1 (6 bases). The sample here was peripheral blood, taken from a patient treated with proton-based radiotherapy. CDR3 residues: CASSSGTGKGTDTQYF. The CDR3, as DNA: TGTGCTAGCAGCTCGGGCACAGGGAAAGGCACAGATACGCAGTATTTT.